Listed below are T cell receptor beta chains from one sample, sequenced in a study of T cells in Graves' hyperthyroidism and ophthalmopathy. TCRdb reprocessed the multiplex PCR reads with MiXCR, giving one entry per CDR3 protein. In the table there are about 700,000 distinct CDR3 sequences, 14% of which are singletons. Sequenced sample: blood. The origin of the receptors is a woman aged 18 to 35 with Graves' hyperthyroidism. Both conserved end residues are part of each CDR3. D genes are given only for firm matches. Only part of the rows carry a size: once, few, many, or a class if the clone is expanded.

CASRGLWSENTGELFF | TGTGCCAGCAGGGGACTTTGGAGCGAGAACACCGGGGAGCTGTTTTTT | . | TRBJ2-2 | TRBV11-3 | many
CASSLAGTRGSANEQFF | TGCGCCAGCAGCTTGGCAGGGACTAGGGGTTCCGCCAATGAGCAGTTCTTC | TRBD2 | TRBJ2-1 | TRBV5-1 | few
CASSPRTEATSGRISYNEQFF | TGCGCCAGCAGCCCCCGGACCGAGGCGACTAGCGGGAGGATATCCTACAATGAGCAGTTCTTC | TRBD2 | TRBJ2-1 | TRBV5-1 | many
CASSHDHIYGYTF | TGTGCCAGCAGTCATGACCACATCTATGGCTACACCTTC | . | TRBJ1-2 | TRBV12-3/TRBV12-4 | many
CASRQDWTITGELFF | TGTGCCAGCAGGCAGGACTGGACCATCACCGGGGAGCTGTTTTTT | . | TRBJ2-2 | TRBV6-1 | .
CATTGQGWPMMGMNTEAFF | TGTGCCACCACTGGCCAGGGTTGGCCCATGATGGGAATGAACACTGAAGCTTTCTTT | . | TRBJ1-1 | TRBV24-1 | many
CASSLGGTAGEAFF | TGTGCCAGCAGCTTGGGCGGGACTGCAGGCGAAGCTTTCTTT | . | TRBJ1-1 | TRBV3-1 | many
CASTALDSGIGSEQFF | TGTGCCAGCACCGCGCTCGACAGTGGCATAGGGAGTGAGCAGTTCTTC | . | TRBJ2-1 | TRBV2 | few
CASSLGGALRNYGYTF | TGTGCCAGCAGCCTGGGGGGGGCGCTTAGAAACTATGGCTACACCTTC | . | TRBJ1-2 | TRBV11-2 | many
CSARGTHQPQHF | TGCAGTGCTAGAGGAACCCATCAGCCCCAGCATTTT | . | TRBJ1-5 | TRBV20-1 | .
CASTQFGLWETQYF | TGTGCCAGCACACAATTCGGACTTTGGGAGACCCAGTACTTC | . | TRBJ2-5 | TRBV5-6 | few
CASSYLFTQYF | TGTGCCAGCAGTTATCTGTTTACGCAGTATTTT | . | TRBJ2-3 | TRBV6-2/TRBV6-3 | many
CASSYSWPYNEQFF | TGTGCCAGCAGTTACTCGTGGCCATACAATGAGCAGTTCTTC | . | TRBJ2-1 | TRBV6-6 | many
CSAIDGEWNQPQHF | TGCAGTGCCATCGACGGAGAGTGGAATCAGCCCCAGCATTTT | . | TRBJ1-5 | TRBV20-1 | many
CASSYPGLAGVEQYF | TGTGCCAGCAGTTACCCCGGACTAGCGGGAGTCGAGCAGTACTTC | TRBD2 | TRBJ2-7 | TRBV6-2/TRBV6-3 | many
CATSRGGGQRTEAFF | TGTGCCACCAGCAGGGGAGGCGGGCAAAGAACTGAAGCTTTCTTT | . | TRBJ1-1 | TRBV15 | .
CAISESPEGQPQHF | TGTGCCATCAGTGAGTCCCCCGAGGGGCAGCCCCAGCATTTT | . | TRBJ1-5 | TRBV10-3 | few
CASSFGVYNEQFF | TGTGCCAGCAGTTTTGGGGTTTACAATGAGCAGTTCTTC | . | TRBJ2-1 | TRBV27 | many
CASSISGRGYNEQFF | TGTGCCAGTAGTATTAGCGGGAGGGGATACAATGAGCAGTTCTTC | TRBD2 | TRBJ2-1 | TRBV19 | .
CASRRRGQETQYF | TGCGCCAGCAGAAGGAGGGGGCAAGAGACCCAGTACTTC | . | TRBJ2-5 | TRBV5-1 | few
CASQNPSTDTQYF | TGTGCCAGCCAAAATCCTAGCACAGATACGCAGTATTTT | . | TRBJ2-3 | TRBV6-1 | few
CASSLTGGINQLQHF | TGTGCCAGCAGTTTGACAGGGGGTATCAATCAGCTCCAGCATTTT | TRBD1 | TRBJ1-5 | TRBV28 | few
CASDSSGSPRYNEQFF | TGTGCCAGCGATTCTAGCGGGAGCCCCAGGTACAATGAGCAGTTCTTC | TRBD2 | TRBJ2-1 | TRBV6-2/TRBV6-3 | .
CASSPGPLASDGNTIYF | TGTGCCAGCAGCCCTGGACCCCTCGCAAGTGACGGAAACACCATATATTTT | . | TRBJ1-3 | TRBV13 | many
CASSPGLAGHGETQYF | TGTGCCAGCAGTCCTGGACTAGCGGGCCACGGGGAGACCCAGTACTTC | TRBD2 | TRBJ2-5 | TRBV28 | many
CSAEVGGATDTQYF | TGCAGTGCCGAGGTAGGGGGAGCCACAGATACGCAGTATTTT | . | TRBJ2-3 | TRBV20-1 | many
CASSLVGGTRETQYF | TGTGCCAGCAGCTTAGTTGGTGGGACACGAGAGACCCAGTACTTC | . | TRBJ2-5 | TRBV11-2 | many
CASSLATSGGNEQFF | TGCGCCAGCAGCTTGGCGACTAGCGGGGGCAATGAGCAGTTCTTC | TRBD2 | TRBJ2-1 | TRBV5-1 | few
CASSRNRDRTGELFF | TGTGCCAGCAGCAGAAACCGGGACAGGACCGGGGAGCTGTTTTTT | TRBD1 | TRBJ2-2 | TRBV12-3/TRBV12-4 | many
CSLLPGLDNTGELFF | TGCAGTCTCTTACCGGGACTAGACAACACCGGGGAGCTGTTTTTT | TRBD2 | TRBJ2-2 | TRBV20-1 | .
CASSHLGGIEQFF | TGTGCCAGCAGCCACCTGGGAGGGATTGAGCAGTTCTTC | TRBD2 | TRBJ2-1 | TRBV3-1 | many
CASSTQWLRAEETQYF | TGTGCCAGCAGCACCCAATGGCTTAGGGCCGAAGAGACCCAGTACTTC | . | TRBJ2-5 | TRBV5-8 | .
CSARPTGAEQETQYF | TGCAGTGCTAGGCCCACGGGCGCAGAACAAGAGACCCAGTACTTC | . | TRBJ2-5 | TRBV20-1 | many
CASNEGATSTDTQYF | TGTGCCAGTAATGAGGGAGCCACTAGCACAGATACGCAGTATTTT | . | TRBJ2-3 | TRBV11-2 | many
CASTYSGRDEQFF | TGTGCCAGCACCTATAGCGGGAGGGATGAGCAGTTCTTC | TRBD2 | TRBJ2-1 | TRBV28 | many
CASSYFADSLTNEKLFF | TGTGCCAGCAGTTACTTTGCTGACTCCTTAACTAATGAAAAACTGTTTTTT | . | TRBJ1-4 | TRBV6-5 | .
CASSFNFGTSGSNSYEQYF | TGTGCCAGTAGTTTCAACTTCGGGACTAGCGGGAGTAACTCCTACGAGCAGTACTTC | TRBD2 | TRBJ2-7 | TRBV19 | few
CASGRNLFGYTF | TGTGCCAGCGGCAGGAATCTTTTTGGCTACACCTTC | . | TRBJ1-2 | TRBV7-2 | many
CASSFLRGRNQPQHF | TGTGCCAGCAGTTTCCTCAGGGGGCGGAATCAGCCCCAGCATTTT | TRBD1 | TRBJ1-5 | TRBV28 | .
CASSFSRQMNTEAFF | TGTGCCAGCAGCTTCTCGAGACAAATGAACACTGAAGCTTTCTTT | . | TRBJ1-1 | TRBV11-2 | many
CASSESTRSGPYEQYF | TGCGCCAGCAGTGAGTCGACTCGGTCTGGCCCCTACGAGCAGTACTTC | . | TRBJ2-7 | TRBV10-2 | many